Sequencing of this T cell receptor beta chain was carried out in a study of shared clonotypes between healthy human individuals. The assay was immunoSEQ multiplex PCR, and TCRdb's table has in-frame clones only and misses some. The data show approximately 1.5 million clones, approximately 98.5% seen once. Sequenced sample: naive CD4+ T cells sorted from blood. Subset in this sample: CD45RA+ positively selected. This clonotype was sampled from a man aged 30 to 45 in good health.

CDR3 in amino acids: CASSPRLAGGSPYNEQFF. The CDR3 region has the DNA TGTGCCAGCTCACCGCGCCTAGCGGGAGGGTCACCCTACAATGAGCAGTTCTTC. The chain is built from TRBV18 and TRBJ2-1, with 12 bases matching TRBD2. CDR3 length: 18 residues. The V gene's germline CDR1 is KGHSH and CDR2 LQKENI. V lost 3 bases, J lost 2 bases, and 8 bases stayed unmatched.